This T cell receptor (beta chain) was identified in a study of graft-versus-host responses after intestinal transplantation. The wider study: Among the recipients, all got anti-thymocyte globulin induction and then tacrolimus and steroids for approximately 3 years. Study observations and caveats: Allograft graft-versus-host to host-versus-graft clonal ratios ran high in patients with graft-donor T cell macrochimerism. Circulating GvH clone levels at their peak were associated with HvG declines (early post-transplant).

Of note for this clone: Its antigen is unknown.

This CDR3 has 15 amino acids. Losses at the gene ends were 2 bases for V and 7 bases for J; bases not matched to a gene: 7. The germline gives CDR1 SGHKS, CDR2 YYEKEE (reference sequence). Assay used: immunoSEQ multiplex PCR; TCRdb lists only in-frame clones, some missing. The table has about 81,000 clones, 70% to 90% seen once. This TCR was recovered from a human donor who received an intestinal transplant. This chain joins TRBV5-5 and TRBJ2-4; TRBD1 matches 9 bases. This specimen was unstimulated CD4+ T cells sorted from spleen or lymph node cells, taken before intestinal transplant. In DNA form, the CDR3 reads TGTGCCAGCAGCTTCACCGGGACAGGGACGAACATTCAGTACTTC. It specifies CASSFTGTGTNIQYF. The full variable domain, its missing parts supplied by reference TRBV5-5 and TRBJ2-4, is DAGVTQSPTHLIKTRGQQVTLRCSPISGHKSVSWYQQVLGQGPQFIFQYYEKEERGRGNFPDRFSARQFPNYSSELNVNALLLGDSALYLCASSFTGTGTNIQYFGAGTRLSVL.